This T cell receptor (beta chain) was identified in a study of response to subunit inactivated influenza vaccine. The V gene's germline CDR1 is GTSNPN and CDR2 SVGIG (reference sequence). The CDR3 runs 14 residues. V gave up 2 bases and J gave up 0 bases, with 8 bases separating them. One entry per CDR3 protein, called by TCRdb with MiXCR from the RT-PCR reads. The data show hundreds of thousands of distinct CDR3 sequences, with around 9.9% seen just once and approximately 12% held by the top ten. General observations from the study: The authors suggested that every seasonal influenza vaccination recruits few new T cells.

This clonotype occurred a few times. What it binds is not known. The specimen comprised PBMCs from blood, sampled more than 35 days after vaccination. The gene calls are TRBV30 and TRBJ1-5; D remains ambiguous. The TCR originated in a man aged 45 to 65 who received an inactivated influenza vaccine. The CDR3 nucleotides are TGTGCCTGGAGTTACAAGGGTAGCAATCAGCCCCAGCATTTT. It specifies CAWSYKGSNQPQHF. The whole variable domain, remainder taken from reference TRBV30 and TRBJ1-5, is SQTIHQWPATLVQPVGSPLSLECTVEGTSNPNLYWYRQAAGRGLQLLFYSVGIGQISSEVPQNLSASRPQDRQFILSSKKLLLSDSGFYLCAWSYKGSNQPQHFGDGTRLSIL.